The rows below give T cell receptor beta chains drawn from one sample of a study of radiation and T cells in renal cell carcinoma. Profiling relied on immunoSEQ multiplex PCR, and the TCRdb table lists in-frame clones only, not all of them. The sample has about 150,000 clones, about 88% seen once; the top ten hold around 12%. Sequenced material: blood, taken from a patient whose treatment included radiotherapy and nephrectomy. The receptors shown here come from a woman aged 45 to 65 with renal cell carcinoma. Both conserved end residues are trimmed from each CDR3. Fields, in order: clone size, D gene, J gene, V gene, CDR3 protein. D genes are given only for firm matches. Some rows mark clone size as missing; the rest say once, few, many or name a class of expanded clone.

>-|-|TRBJ1-5|TRBV6-5
ASSSQGRGNQPQH
>few|-|TRBJ1-4|TRBV15
ATSRDISGGELF
>-|-|TRBJ1-1|TRBV29-1
SGNELTEAF
>-|-|TRBJ2-5|TRBV5-4
ASSFSAEQETQY
>-|-|TRBJ2-2|TRBV7-9
ASSARLSRRGELF
>-|-|TRBJ2-1|TRBV10-1
ASSDLDRSSYNEQF
>-|-|TRBJ1-1|TRBV15
ATSRDALYFDSSNNMNTEAF
>once|-|TRBJ1-2|TRBV2
ASSESWGGYT
>-|TRBD2|TRBJ2-1|TRBV19
ASSIDPLAGRNEQF
>-|TRBD2|TRBJ2-5|TRBV4-2
ASSQGTSGGAGETQY
>few|-|TRBJ2-5|TRBV6-4
ASSRDTQETQY
>-|TRBD2|TRBJ2-7|TRBV27
ASRWTSGNYEQY
>-|TRBD2|TRBJ2-1|TRBV19
ASSIVAGEVNEQF
>-|-|TRBJ1-3|TRBV19
ASSIASAGNTIY
>-|-|TRBJ2-7|TRBV4-1
ASSQRDSYEQY
>-|-|TRBJ2-1|TRBV7-3
ASSLEGTPPYNEQF
>-|-|TRBJ1-2|TRBV11-2
ASSRDTNYGYT
>-|TRBD1|TRBJ1-4|TRBV7-9
ASSPGQLGEKLF
>-|-|TRBJ1-1|TRBV29-1
SGRRTAEAF
>once|TRBD2|TRBJ2-1|TRBV5-1
ASTLLADYNEQF
>-|-|TRBJ1-1|TRBV12-5
ASGLHRTGTLQGLRTEAF
>-|TRBD2|TRBJ2-5|TRBV14
ASSLRGRGIETQY
>-|TRBD1|TRBJ1-2|TRBV2
ASSPRTGTGYT
>-|-|TRBJ1-6|TRBV25-1
ASSTQIGRGDNSPLH
>-|TRBD1|TRBJ2-1|TRBV6-5
ASSYPPGQRYNEQF
>once|TRBD1|TRBJ1-1|TRBV19
ASSDRGTNTEAF
>-|TRBD1|TRBJ1-2|TRBV6-1
ASRGGGTGDYGYT
>-|TRBD1|TRBJ1-6|TRBV19
ASSISGTGNSPLH
>-|TRBD1|TRBJ2-3|TRBV6-4
ASSELIGGVDTQY
>-|-|TRBJ1-3|TRBV11-1
ASSFSSPGNTIY